Given below is one T cell receptor (beta chain) in context. Its antigen is undetermined. This entry belongs to a study of T cell responses to AZD1222 COVID-19 vaccine. Study observations and caveats: None of the repertoires were sampled until the peak T cell response had passed. CD4 TCRs covered the whole spike, strongest at regions 160-218 and 743-854. Females made up more of the donors, who were largely white British, and clonal diversity may have come out too low.

The CDR3 contains 14 residues. Germline loops: CDR1 KGHSH, CDR2 LQKENI. The V end was cut by 4 bases, the J end by 2 bases, with 11 bases between. Repertoires were generated with immunoSEQ multiplex PCR, while TCRdb's copy carries only in-frame clones and drops some. The sample contains 35,000 to 50,000 clones, about 91% of which appear only once. The sequence was obtained from an adult who received the AZD1222 COVID-19 vaccine. The sample was peripheral blood, taken 28 days after the second AZD1222 dose. This rearrangement joins TRBV18 to TRBJ1-1, with D possibly matching TRBD1 (6 bases). The CDR3 spells CASSQNRENTEAFF. CDR3 bases: TGTGCCAGCTCACAAAACAGGGAAAACACTGAAGCTTTCTTT. Full variable domain (rest looked up from reference TRBV18 and TRBJ1-1): NAGVMQNPRHLVRRRGQEARLRCSPMKGHSHVYWYRQLPEEGLKFMVYLQKENIIDESGMPKERFSAEFPKEGPSILRIQQVVRGDSAAYFCASSQNRENTEAFFGQGTRLTVV.